This TCR beta chain was sequenced in a study of breast tumors, draining lymph nodes, adjacent tissues. Notes on the study in general: Data only fit, rather than demonstrated, lymph node origin of most tumor T cells. Compared with basal-like, luminal-like tumors shared significantly more repertoire with nontumor tissue.

TCRdb fed the multiplex PCR reads into MiXCR, producing one record per CDR3 protein. The repertoire includes under 110,000 distinct CDR3 sequences, around 30% of them detected once, and approximately 5.3% sits in the top ten. The lymph nodes were axillary draining lymph nodes from breast cancer patients. In this sample, this clonotype turned up many times. Its antigen is not identified. In germline, CDR1 is DFQATT, CDR2 SNEGSKA (reference sequence). The CDR3 has 18 amino acids. After removal of 5 bases from V and 6 bases from J, the junction contained 16 bases not matched to a gene. The chain couples TRBV20-1 to TRBJ2-7, with TRBD2 matching over 16 bases. This TCR derives from a female donor with breast cancer. Some clones in this sample may be carry-over from other donors' samples. The sequenced material came from axillary lymph node tissue. The CDR3 nucleotides read TGCAGTGCTTGCCCCTTCGGGGGACTAGCGGGAGGGCCTCGCGAGCAGTACTTC. It translates to CSACPFGGLAGGPREQYF.